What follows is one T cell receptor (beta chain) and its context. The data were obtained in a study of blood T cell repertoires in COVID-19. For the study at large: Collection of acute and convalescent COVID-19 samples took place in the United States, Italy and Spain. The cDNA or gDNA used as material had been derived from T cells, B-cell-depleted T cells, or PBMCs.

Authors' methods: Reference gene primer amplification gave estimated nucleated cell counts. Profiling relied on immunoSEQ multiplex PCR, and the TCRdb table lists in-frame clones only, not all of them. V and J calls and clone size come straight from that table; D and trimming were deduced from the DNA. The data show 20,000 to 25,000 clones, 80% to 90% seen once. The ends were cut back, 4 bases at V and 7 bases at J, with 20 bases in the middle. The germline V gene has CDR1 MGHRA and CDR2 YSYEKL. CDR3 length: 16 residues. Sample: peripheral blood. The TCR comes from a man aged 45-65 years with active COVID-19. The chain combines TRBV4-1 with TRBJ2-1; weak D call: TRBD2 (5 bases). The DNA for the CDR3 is TGCGCCAGCAGCCGAACTTATTTTACGAGAGGGAATGAGCAGTTCTTC. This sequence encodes CASSRTYFTRGNEQFF.